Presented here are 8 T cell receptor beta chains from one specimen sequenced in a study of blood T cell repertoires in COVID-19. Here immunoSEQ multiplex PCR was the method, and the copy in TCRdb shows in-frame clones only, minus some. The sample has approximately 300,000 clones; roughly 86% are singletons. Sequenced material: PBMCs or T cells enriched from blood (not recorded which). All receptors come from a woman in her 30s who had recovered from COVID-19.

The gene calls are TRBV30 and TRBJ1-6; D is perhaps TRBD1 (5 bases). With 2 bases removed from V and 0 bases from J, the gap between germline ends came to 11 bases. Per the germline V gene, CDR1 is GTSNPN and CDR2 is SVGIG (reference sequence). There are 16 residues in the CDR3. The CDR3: CAWSLGGSSYNSPLHF. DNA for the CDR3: TGTGCCTGGAGTTTGGGGGGGAGCTCCTATAATTCACCCCTCCACTTT.

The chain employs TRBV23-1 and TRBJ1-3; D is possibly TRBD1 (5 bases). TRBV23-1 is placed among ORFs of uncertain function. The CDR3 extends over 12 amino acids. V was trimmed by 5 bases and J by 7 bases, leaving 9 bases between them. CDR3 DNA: TGCGCCAGCAGTGGGGCGATGAACACCATATATTTT. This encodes CASSGAMNTIYF.

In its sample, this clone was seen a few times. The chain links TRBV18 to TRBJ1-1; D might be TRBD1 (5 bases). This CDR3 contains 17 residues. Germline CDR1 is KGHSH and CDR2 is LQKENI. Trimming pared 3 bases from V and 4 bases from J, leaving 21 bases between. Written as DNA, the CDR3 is TGTGCCAGCTCACCGACTCCAGGGTACGCGTTAGCCACTGAAGCTTTCTTT. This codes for CASSPTPGYALATEAFF. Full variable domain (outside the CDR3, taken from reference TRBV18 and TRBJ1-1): NAGVMQNPRHLVRRRGQEARLRCSPMKGHSHVYWYRQLPEEGLKFMVYLQKENIIDESGMPKERFSAEFPKEGPSILRIQQVVRGDSAAYFCASSPTPGYALATEAFFGQGTRLTVV.

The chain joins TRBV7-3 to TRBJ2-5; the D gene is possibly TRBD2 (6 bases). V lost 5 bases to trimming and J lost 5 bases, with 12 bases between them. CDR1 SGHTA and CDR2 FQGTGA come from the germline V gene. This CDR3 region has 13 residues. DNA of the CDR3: TGTGCCAGCAGCCGGGGGTTGTTGGAGACCCAGTACTTC. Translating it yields CASSRGLLETQYF.

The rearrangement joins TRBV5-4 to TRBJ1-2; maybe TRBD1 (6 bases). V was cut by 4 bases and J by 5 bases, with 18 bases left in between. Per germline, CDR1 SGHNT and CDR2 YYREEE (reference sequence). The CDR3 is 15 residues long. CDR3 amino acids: CASSDNVGAEYGYTF. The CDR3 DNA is TGTGCCAGCAGCGACAATGTGGGGGCGGAGTATGGCTACACCTTC.

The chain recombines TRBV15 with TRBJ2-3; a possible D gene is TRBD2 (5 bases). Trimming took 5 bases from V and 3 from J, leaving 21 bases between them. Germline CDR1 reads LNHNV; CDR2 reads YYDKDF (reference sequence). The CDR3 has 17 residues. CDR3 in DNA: TGTGCCACCAGCGCCCTAGGCGCCCTGAGCGGTACAGATACGCAGTATTTT. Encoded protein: CATSALGALSGTDTQYF.

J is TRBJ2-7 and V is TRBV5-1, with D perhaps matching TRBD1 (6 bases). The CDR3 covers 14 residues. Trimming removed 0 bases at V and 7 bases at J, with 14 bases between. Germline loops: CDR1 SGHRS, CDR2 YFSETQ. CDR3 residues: CASSLDPLGTEQYF. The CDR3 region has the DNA TGCGCCAGCAGCTTGGATCCCTTAGGGACAGAGCAGTACTTC. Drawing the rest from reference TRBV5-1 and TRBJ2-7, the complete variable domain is KAGVTQTPRYLIKTRGQQVTLSCSPISGHRSVSWYQQTPGQGLQFLFEYFSETQRNKGNFPGRFSGRQFSNSRSEMNVSTLELGDSALYLCASSLDPLGTEQYFGPGTRLTVT.

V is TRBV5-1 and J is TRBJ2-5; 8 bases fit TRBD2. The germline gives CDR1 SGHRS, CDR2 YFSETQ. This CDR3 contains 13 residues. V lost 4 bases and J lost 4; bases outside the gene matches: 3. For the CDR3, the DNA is TGCGCCAGCAGCCGGGAGGGCGGAGAGACCCAGTACTTC. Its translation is CASSREGGETQYF.